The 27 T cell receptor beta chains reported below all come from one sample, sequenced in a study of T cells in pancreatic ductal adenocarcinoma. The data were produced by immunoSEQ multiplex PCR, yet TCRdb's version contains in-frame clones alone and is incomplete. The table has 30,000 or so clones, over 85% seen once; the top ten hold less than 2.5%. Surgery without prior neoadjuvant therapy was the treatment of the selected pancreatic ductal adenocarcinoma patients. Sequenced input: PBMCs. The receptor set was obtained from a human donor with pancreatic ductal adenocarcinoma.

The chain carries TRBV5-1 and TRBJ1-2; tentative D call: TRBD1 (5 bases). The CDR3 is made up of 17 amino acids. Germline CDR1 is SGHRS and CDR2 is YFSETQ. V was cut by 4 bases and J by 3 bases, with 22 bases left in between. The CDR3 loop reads CASSRPTGYTGDYGYTF. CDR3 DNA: TGCGCCAGCAGCCGACCCACAGGTTATACGGGGGACTATGGCTACACCTTC.

CDR3 nucleotides: TGTGCCAGCAGTGATTTTACAGGGTTCCAGCATTTT. It encodes CASSDFTGFQHF. The chain employs TRBV6-1 and TRBJ1-5; D perhaps matches TRBD1 (6 bases). Trimming pared 3 bases from V and 12 bases from J, leaving 12 bases between. Germline V gene sequence: CDR1 MNHNS, CDR2 SASEGT. The CDR3 consists of 12 residues.

The CDR3 nucleotides read TGTGCCAGCAGTCTCCCCGGTGGGGGCGGCGAAAAACTGTTTTTT. Encoded protein: CASSLPGGGGEKLFF. The J gene is TRBJ1-4, the V gene TRBV28; TRBD1 is a possible D gene (6 bases). With 5 bases removed from V and 8 bases from J, the gap between germline ends came to 18 bases. This CDR3 has 15 amino acids. CDR1 and CDR2 (germline): MDHEN, SYDVKM.

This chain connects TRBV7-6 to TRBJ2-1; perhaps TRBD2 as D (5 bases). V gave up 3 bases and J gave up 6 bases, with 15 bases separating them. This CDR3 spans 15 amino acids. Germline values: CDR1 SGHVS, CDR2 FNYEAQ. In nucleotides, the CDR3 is TGTGCCAGCAGCTTGGGTCCAAGCCGGGGCAATGAGCAGTTCTTC. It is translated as CASSLGPSRGNEQFF.

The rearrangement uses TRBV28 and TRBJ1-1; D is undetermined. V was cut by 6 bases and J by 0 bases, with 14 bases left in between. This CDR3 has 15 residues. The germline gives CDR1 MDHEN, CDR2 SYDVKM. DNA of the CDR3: TGTGCCAGCAGCCCCCCCGGCAGGTTGAACACTGAAGCTTTCTTT. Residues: CASSPPGRLNTEAFF.

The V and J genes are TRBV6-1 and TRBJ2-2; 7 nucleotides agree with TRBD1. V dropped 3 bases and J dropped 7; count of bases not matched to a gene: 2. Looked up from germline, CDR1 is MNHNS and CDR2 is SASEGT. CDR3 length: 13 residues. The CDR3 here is CASSDRGIGELFF. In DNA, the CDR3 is TGTGCCAGCAGTGACAGGGGGATCGGGGAGCTGTTTTTT.

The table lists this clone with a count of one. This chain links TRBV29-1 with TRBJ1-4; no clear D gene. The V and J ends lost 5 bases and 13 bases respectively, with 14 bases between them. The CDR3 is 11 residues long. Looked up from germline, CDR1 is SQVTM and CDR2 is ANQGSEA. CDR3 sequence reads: CSVTDAKGLFF. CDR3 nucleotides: TGCAGCGTTACCGACGCCAAGGGACTGTTTTTT.

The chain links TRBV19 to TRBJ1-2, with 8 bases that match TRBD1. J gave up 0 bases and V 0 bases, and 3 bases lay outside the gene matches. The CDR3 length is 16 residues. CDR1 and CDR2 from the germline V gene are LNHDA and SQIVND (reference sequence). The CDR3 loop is CASSIDRRGPNYGYTF. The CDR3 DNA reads TGTGCCAGTAGTATAGATCGCAGGGGGCCTAACTATGGCTACACCTTC.

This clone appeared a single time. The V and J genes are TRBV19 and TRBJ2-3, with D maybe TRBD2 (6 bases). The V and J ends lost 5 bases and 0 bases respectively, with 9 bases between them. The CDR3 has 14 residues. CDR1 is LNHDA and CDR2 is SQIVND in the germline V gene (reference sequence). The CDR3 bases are TGTGCCAGTAGTTTGGGGACTAGCACAGATACGCAGTATTTT. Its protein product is CASSLGTSTDTQYF.

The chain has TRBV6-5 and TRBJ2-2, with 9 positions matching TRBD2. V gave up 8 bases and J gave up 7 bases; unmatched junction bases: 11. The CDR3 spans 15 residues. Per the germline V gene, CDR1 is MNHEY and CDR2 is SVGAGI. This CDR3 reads CASRREGWVFGELFF. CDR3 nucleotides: TGTGCCAGCCGGCGGGAGGGATGGGTGTTCGGGGAGCTGTTTTTT.

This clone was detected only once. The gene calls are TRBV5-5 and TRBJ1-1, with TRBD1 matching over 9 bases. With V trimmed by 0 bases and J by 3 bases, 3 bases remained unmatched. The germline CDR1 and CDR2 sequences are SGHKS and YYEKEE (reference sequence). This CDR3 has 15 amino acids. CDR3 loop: CASSLATGGYTEAFF. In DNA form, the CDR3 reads TGTGCCAGCAGCTTGGCGACAGGGGGGTACACTGAAGCTTTCTTT.

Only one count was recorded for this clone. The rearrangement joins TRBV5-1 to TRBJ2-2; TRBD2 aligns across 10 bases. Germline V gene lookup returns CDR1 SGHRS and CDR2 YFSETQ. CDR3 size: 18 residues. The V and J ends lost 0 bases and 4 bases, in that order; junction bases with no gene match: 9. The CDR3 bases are TGCGCCAGCAGCTTGGAAGGGCTAGCGGGAGCGGGCACCGGGGAGCTGTTTTTT. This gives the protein CASSLEGLAGAGTGELFF. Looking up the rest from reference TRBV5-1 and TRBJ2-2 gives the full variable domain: KAGVTQTPRYLIKTRGQQVTLSCSPISGHRSVSWYQQTPGQGLQFLFEYFSETQRNKGNFPGRFSGRQFSNSRSEMNVSTLELGDSALYLCASSLEGLAGAGTGELFFGEGSRLTVL.

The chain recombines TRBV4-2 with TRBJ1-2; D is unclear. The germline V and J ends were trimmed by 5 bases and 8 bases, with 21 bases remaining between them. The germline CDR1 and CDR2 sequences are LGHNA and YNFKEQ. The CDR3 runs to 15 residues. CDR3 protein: CASSLEVGSRSGYTF. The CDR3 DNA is TGTGCCAGCAGCTTGGAGGTAGGGTCAAGAAGCGGCTACACCTTC.

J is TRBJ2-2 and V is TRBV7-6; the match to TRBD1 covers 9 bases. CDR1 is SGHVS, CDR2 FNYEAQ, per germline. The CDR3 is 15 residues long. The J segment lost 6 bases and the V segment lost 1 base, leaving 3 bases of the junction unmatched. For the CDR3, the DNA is TGTGCCAGCAGCTTAGAGGGACAGGGAGCCGGGGAGCTGTTTTTT. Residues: CASSLEGQGAGELFF.

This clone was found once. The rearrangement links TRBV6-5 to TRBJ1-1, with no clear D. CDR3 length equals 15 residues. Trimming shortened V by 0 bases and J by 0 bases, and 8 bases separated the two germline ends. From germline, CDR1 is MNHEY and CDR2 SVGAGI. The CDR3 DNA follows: TGTGCCAGCAGTTACTCAGCAGGCCTGAACACTGAAGCTTTCTTT. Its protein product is CASSYSAGLNTEAFF.

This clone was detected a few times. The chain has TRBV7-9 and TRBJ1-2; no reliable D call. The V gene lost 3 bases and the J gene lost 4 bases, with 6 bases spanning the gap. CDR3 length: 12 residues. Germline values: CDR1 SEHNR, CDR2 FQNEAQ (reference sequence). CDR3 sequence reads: CASSLDAYGYTF. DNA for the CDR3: TGTGCCAGCAGCTTGGACGCCTATGGCTACACCTTC.

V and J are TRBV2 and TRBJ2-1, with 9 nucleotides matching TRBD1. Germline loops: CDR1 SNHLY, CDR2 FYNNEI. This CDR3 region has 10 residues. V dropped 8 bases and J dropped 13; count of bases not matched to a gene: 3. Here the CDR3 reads CASGGQGQFF. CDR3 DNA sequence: TGTGCCAGCGGGGGACAGGGACAGTTCTTC.

The CDR3 coding sequence is TGCGCCAGCAGCTTGAATCCTACCGCAACTAATGAAAAACTGTTTTTT. This translates into CASSLNPTATNEKLFF. The chain combines TRBV5-1 with TRBJ1-4, with D unresolved. The V and J ends lost 1 base and 0 bases respectively, with 10 bases between them. The CDR3 extends over 16 amino acids. Germline V CDR1 and CDR2: SGHRS, YFSETQ.

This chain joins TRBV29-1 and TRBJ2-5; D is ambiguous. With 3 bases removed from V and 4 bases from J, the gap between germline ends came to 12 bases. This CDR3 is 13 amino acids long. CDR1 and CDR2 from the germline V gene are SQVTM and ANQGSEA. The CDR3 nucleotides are TGCAGCGTTGATCCCTCTGGCGGAGAGACCCAGTACTTC. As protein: CSVDPSGGETQYF. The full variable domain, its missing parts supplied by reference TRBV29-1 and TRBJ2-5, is SAVISQKPSRDICQRGTSLTIQCQVDSQVTMMFWYRQQPGQSLTLIATANQGSEATYESGFVIDKFPISRPNLTFSTLTVSNMSPEDSSIYLCSVDPSGGETQYFGPGTRLLVL.

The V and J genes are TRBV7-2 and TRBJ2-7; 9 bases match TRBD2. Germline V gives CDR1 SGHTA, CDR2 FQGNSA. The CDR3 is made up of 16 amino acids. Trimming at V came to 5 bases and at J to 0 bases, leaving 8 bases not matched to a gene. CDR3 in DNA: TGTGCCAGCAGCCCTGATAGCGGGAGACCCTCCTACGAGCAGTACTTC. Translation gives CASSPDSGRPSYEQYF.

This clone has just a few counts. The CDR3 DNA reads as TGCGCCAGCAGGAGGGGTTCACTACGAGATGAAAAACTGTTTTTT. Its translation is CASRRGSLRDEKLFF. The rearrangement links TRBV5-1 to TRBJ1-4, with D tentatively TRBD1 (5 bases). The CDR3 contains 15 residues. From germline, CDR1 is SGHRS and CDR2 YFSETQ. V lost 5 bases and J 6 bases, leaving 17 bases between the germline ends.

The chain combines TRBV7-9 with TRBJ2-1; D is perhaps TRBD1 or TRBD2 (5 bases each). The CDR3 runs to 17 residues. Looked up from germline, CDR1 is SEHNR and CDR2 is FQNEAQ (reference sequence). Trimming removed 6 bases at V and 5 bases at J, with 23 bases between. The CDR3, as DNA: TGTGCCAGCAGTCACCCCCCACCAGGGTTGAGGGACAATGAGCAGTTCTTC. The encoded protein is CASSHPPPGLRDNEQFF.

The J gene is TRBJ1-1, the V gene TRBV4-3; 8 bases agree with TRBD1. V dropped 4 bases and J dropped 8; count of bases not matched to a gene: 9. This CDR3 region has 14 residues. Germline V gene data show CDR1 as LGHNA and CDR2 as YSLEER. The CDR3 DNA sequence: TGCGCCAGCAGCCGCACCGGGACAGGAGCGGAAGCTTTCTTT. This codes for CASSRTGTGAEAFF.

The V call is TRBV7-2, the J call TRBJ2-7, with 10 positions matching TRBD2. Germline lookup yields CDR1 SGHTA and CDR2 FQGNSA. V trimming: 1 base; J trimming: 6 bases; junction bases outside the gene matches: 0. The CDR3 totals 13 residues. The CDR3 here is CASSLVAGGEQYF. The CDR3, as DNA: TGTGCCAGCAGCTTAGTAGCGGGAGGCGAGCAGTACTTC. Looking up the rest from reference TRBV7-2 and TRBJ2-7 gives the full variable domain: GAGVSQSPSNKVTEKGKDVELRCDPISGHTALYWYRQSLGQGLEFLIYFQGNSAPDKSGLPSDRFSAERTGGSVSTLTIQRTQQEDSAVYLCASSLVAGGEQYFGPGTRLTVT.

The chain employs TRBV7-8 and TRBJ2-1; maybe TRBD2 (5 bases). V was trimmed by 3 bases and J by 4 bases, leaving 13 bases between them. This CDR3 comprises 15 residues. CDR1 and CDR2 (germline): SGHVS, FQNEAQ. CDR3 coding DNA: TGTGCCAGCAGCTTCCCGGACTCTAATTACAATGAGCAGTTCTTC. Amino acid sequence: CASSFPDSNYNEQFF.

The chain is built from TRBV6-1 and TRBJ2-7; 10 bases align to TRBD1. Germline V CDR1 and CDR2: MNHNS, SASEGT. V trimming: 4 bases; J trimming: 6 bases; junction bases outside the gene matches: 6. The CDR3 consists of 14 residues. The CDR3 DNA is TGTGCCAGCAGTGGCCGGGACAGGGGTCGCGAGCAGTACTTC. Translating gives CASSGRDRGREQYF.

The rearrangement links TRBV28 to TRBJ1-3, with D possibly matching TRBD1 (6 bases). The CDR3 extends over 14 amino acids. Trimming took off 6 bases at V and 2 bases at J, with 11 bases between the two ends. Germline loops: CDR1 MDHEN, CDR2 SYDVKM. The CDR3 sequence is CASSGWGPGNTIYF. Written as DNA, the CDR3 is TGTGCCAGCAGCGGGTGGGGGCCTGGAAACACCATATATTTT. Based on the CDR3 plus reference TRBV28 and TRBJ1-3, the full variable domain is DVKVTQSSRYLVKRTGEKVFLECVQDMDHENMFWYRQDPGLGLRLIYFSYDVKMKEKGDIPEGYSVSREKKERFSLILESASTNQTSMYLCASSGWGPGNTIYFGEGSWLTVV.